This T cell receptor beta chain comes out of a study of T cells in localized non-small cell lung cancer. As regards this clone: Its antigen is not identified.

Findings and caveats of the study: Appearing in adjacent lung were a median roughly 59 of the top 100 tumor clones.

Some clones are missing from TCRdb's copy, which holds only in-frame ones; the method was immunoSEQ multiplex PCR. The data hold around 24,000 clones, with around 81% observed a single time. V was trimmed by 6 bases and J by 7 bases, leaving 18 bases between them. Germline V gene data show CDR1 as MNHEY and CDR2 as SVGAGI. The CDR3 covers 15 residues. This TCR was sampled from a man aged 35-69 years with stage II lung adenocarcinoma. Sequencing used PBMCs, obtained before any cancer treatment. The chain combines TRBV6-5 with TRBJ1-4; tentatively, D is TRBD1 (5 bases). The CDR3 protein is CASRHGTSGGEKLFF. CDR3 in DNA: TGTGCCAGCAGACACGGGACCTCCGGAGGTGAAAAACTGTTTTTT.